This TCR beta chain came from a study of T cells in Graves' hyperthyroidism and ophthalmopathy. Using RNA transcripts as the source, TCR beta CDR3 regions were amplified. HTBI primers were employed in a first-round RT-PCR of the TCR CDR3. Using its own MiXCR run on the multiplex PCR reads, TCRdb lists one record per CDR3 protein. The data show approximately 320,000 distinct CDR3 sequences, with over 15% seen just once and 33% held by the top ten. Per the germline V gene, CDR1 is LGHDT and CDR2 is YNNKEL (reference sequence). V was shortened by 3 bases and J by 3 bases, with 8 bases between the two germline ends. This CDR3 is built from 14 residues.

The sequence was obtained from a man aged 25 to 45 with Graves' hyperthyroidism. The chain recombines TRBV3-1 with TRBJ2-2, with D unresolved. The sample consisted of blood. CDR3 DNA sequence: TGTGCCAGCAGCCACCGAACATACACCGGGGAGCTGTTTTTT. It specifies CASSHRTYTGELFF.